The 21 T cell receptor beta chains presented below share a single source sample, sequenced in a study of control samples from healthy donors and cancer patients. The repertoire was sequenced with immunoSEQ multiplex PCR; TCRdb's copy has only in-frame clones and lacks some. The data contain about 410,000 clones, around 90% of them singletons. Sequencing was carried out using PBMCs. The receptors stem from a man aged 35 to 55 with head and neck cancer.

The chain has TRBV2 and TRBJ1-5, with 9 bases aligning to TRBD1. With 6 bases clipped from V and 0 bases from J, the junction kept 9 bases outside the gene matches. This CDR3 is built from 17 residues. Germline-derived CDR1 and CDR2 are SNHLY and FYNNEI. The CDR3 loop reads CASSPGQGGYSNQPQHF. The CDR3 DNA is TGTGCCAGCAGCCCGGGACAGGGCGGATATAGCAATCAGCCCCAGCATTTT.

The rearrangement joins TRBV19 to TRBJ1-6; maybe TRBD1 (5 bases). V was cut by 6 bases and J by 8 bases, with 17 bases left in between. This CDR3 has 15 residues. Germline V gene sequence: CDR1 LNHDA, CDR2 SQIVND (reference sequence). The CDR3 sequence: CASRSQDKRDSPLHF. DNA of the CDR3: TGTGCCAGTAGGTCCCAGGACAAACGGGATTCACCCCTCCACTTT.

This chain uses TRBV2 with TRBJ1-2; 10 bases agree with TRBD1. The CDR3 runs 13 residues. V lost 6 bases, J lost 7 bases, and 5 bases stayed unmatched. Germline V gene lookup returns CDR1 SNHLY and CDR2 FYNNEI. CDR3 DNA sequence: TGTGCCAGCAGGCCGGGACAGGGGAGTGGCTACACCTTC. Its translation: CASRPGQGSGYTF. Supplemented by reference TRBV2 and TRBJ1-2, the full variable domain reads EPEVTQTPSHQVTQMGQEVILRCVPISNHLYFYWYRQILGQKVEFLVSFYNNEISEKSEIFDDQFSVERPDGSNFTLKIRSTKLEDSAMYFCASRPGQGSGYTFGSGTRLTVV.

The V call is TRBV10-3, the J call TRBJ2-2; 15 bases match TRBD2. The CDR3 consists of 18 residues. V shed 6 bases, J shed 6 bases, and the junction held 11 bases outside the gene matches. The germline V gene encodes CDR1 ENHRY and CDR2 SYGVKD. In DNA form, the CDR3 reads TGTGCCATCAGCCCGGGACTAGCGGGAGGCGGGGGGGCCGGGGAGCTGTTTTTT. Amino acid sequence: CAISPGLAGGGGAGELFF.

This clone has only one observation. V gene TRBV19 combines with J gene TRBJ2-7; TRBD1 is a possible D gene (6 bases). The CDR3 runs 15 residues. V was shortened by 4 bases and J by 3 bases, with 16 bases between the two germline ends. From germline, CDR1 is LNHDA and CDR2 SQIVND (reference sequence). For the CDR3, the DNA is TGTGCCAGTAGTACCACCGGGACAACTTTCTACGAGCAGTACTTC. It yields the protein CASSTTGTTFYEQYF.

The chain uses TRBV9 and TRBJ2-7; D may be TRBD2 (7 bases). The CDR3 is 14 residues long. Germline V lookup: CDR1 SGDLS, CDR2 YYNGEE. The ends were cut back, 4 bases at V and 1 base at J, with 12 bases in the middle. CDR3 amino acids: CASSKGGKSYEQYF. CDR3 bases: TGTGCCAGCAGCAAGGGGGGGAAGTCCTACGAGCAGTACTTC.

The chain joins TRBV2 to TRBJ2-7, with TRBD1 matching 9 bases. V shed 6 bases, J shed 0 bases, and the junction held 6 bases outside the gene matches. Germline V CDR1 and CDR2: SNHLY, FYNNEI. The length of the CDR3 is 15 residues. The CDR3 loop is CASREQGAISYEQYF. The DNA of the CDR3 is TGTGCCAGCAGAGAACAGGGGGCGATCTCCTACGAGCAGTACTTC.

This clone was recorded once. This chain joins TRBV5-4 and TRBJ2-1; unclear D gene. CDR3 length: 16 amino acids. The germline V gene has CDR1 SGHNT and CDR2 YYREEE (reference sequence). The ends were cut back, 4 bases at V and 0 bases at J, with 14 bases in the middle. In DNA form, the CDR3 reads TGTGCCAGCAGCCCCAAGGGTTCACACTCCTACAATGAGCAGTTCTTC. The encoded protein is CASSPKGSHSYNEQFF.

The gene calls are TRBV11-1 and TRBJ2-7; no definite D call. There are 12 residues in the CDR3. Per the germline V gene, CDR1 is SGHAT and CDR2 is FQDESV (reference sequence). V was pared by 4 bases and J by 6 bases, with 10 bases between. CDR3 in amino acids: CASSSVYFEQYF. DNA of the CDR3: TGTGCCAGCAGCTCCGTCTATTTCGAGCAGTACTTC.

The chain has TRBV5-4 and TRBJ1-1; D uncertain. V was pared by 0 bases and J by 1 base, with 13 bases between. This CDR3 comprises 16 residues. The germline V gene has CDR1 SGHNT and CDR2 YYREEE (reference sequence). The CDR3 sequence is CASSLVRQARNTEAFF. DNA for the CDR3: TGTGCCAGCAGCTTGGTTCGGCAGGCGAGGAACACTGAAGCTTTCTTT.

This rearrangement joins TRBV2 to TRBJ2-3; 11 bases map to TRBD1. The germline V gene encodes CDR1 SNHLY and CDR2 FYNNEI. CDR3 size: 15 residues. Unmatched junction bases numbered 4, after V lost 3 bases and J lost 5 bases. The CDR3 DNA follows: TGTGCCAGCAGTGAGGAGGACAGGGGGCTAGATACGCAGTATTTT. Protein sequence: CASSEEDRGLDTQYF.

The chain uses TRBV11-2 and TRBJ2-4, with TRBD1 matching 8 bases. V trimming: 1 base; J trimming: 0 bases; junction bases outside the gene matches: 11. The CDR3 extends over 19 amino acids. Germline values: CDR1 SGHAT, CDR2 FQNNGV. In DNA form, the CDR3 reads TGTGCCAGCAGCTTAGTTGGAGGACAGGGCCTAATAGCCAAAAACATTCAGTACTTC. This gives the protein CASSLVGGQGLIAKNIQYF.

V and J are TRBV6-5 and TRBJ2-3; the D is unclear. The CDR3 consists of 15 residues. The germline CDR1 and CDR2 sequences are MNHEY and SVGAGI. The germline V and J ends were trimmed by 3 bases and 2 bases, with 12 bases remaining between them. The CDR3 bases are TGTGCCAGCAGTTATGTGGCGGCCACCACAGATACGCAGTATTTT. This gives the protein CASSYVAATTDTQYF.

V and J are TRBV28 and TRBJ2-7; D unresolved. CDR1 and CDR2 (germline): MDHEN, SYDVKM. The V end lost 3 bases, the J end lost 3 bases, and 15 bases lay between the germline ends. The CDR3 length is 15 residues. CDR3 sequence: CASSFADTLNYEQYF. CDR3 in DNA: TGTGCCAGCAGTTTCGCCGACACCTTAAACTACGAGCAGTACTTC.

The genes are TRBV7-9 and TRBJ2-3; no reliable D call. This CDR3 has 13 residues. V was cut by 3 bases and J by 4 bases, with 8 bases left in between. The germline V gene encodes CDR1 SEHNR and CDR2 FQNEAQ (reference sequence). The CDR3 spells CASSLTGADTQYF. The CDR3 DNA reads TGTGCCAGCAGCTTGACTGGGGCAGATACGCAGTATTTT.

This rearrangement joins TRBV19 to TRBJ2-4; no firm D call. The V end was cut by 5 bases, the J end by 2 bases, with 13 bases between. CDR1 and CDR2 (germline): LNHDA, SQIVND (reference sequence). This CDR3 comprises 15 residues. The CDR3 coding sequence is TGTGCCAGTAGTGGTGCGGCCGTCTCCAAAAACATTCAGTACTTC. Translation gives CASSGAAVSKNIQYF.

The V call is TRBV29-1, the J call TRBJ2-7; D is undetermined. CDR1 is SQVTM, CDR2 ANQGSEA, per germline. The CDR3 extends over 12 amino acids. With 3 bases removed from V and 3 bases from J, the gap between germline ends came to 9 bases. CDR3 DNA: TGCAGCGTTGATTCGGGTGACTACGAGCAGTACTTC. It specifies CSVDSGDYEQYF.

The rearrangement uses TRBV20-1 and TRBJ1-1; perhaps TRBD1 as D (6 bases). Germline lookup yields CDR1 DFQATT and CDR2 SNEGSKA (reference sequence). This CDR3 has 14 amino acids. Between the trimmed V and J ends, which lost 3 bases and 1 base, there was a span of 12 bases. CDR3 bases: TGCAGTGCTAGTTCCCCAGGGGCGAACACTGAAGCTTTCTTT. Encoded protein: CSASSPGANTEAFF.

The V gene is TRBV5-1, the J gene TRBJ2-7, with 9 bases lining up with TRBD2. CDR1 SGHRS and CDR2 YFSETQ come from the germline V gene. The CDR3 loop spans 15 amino acids. V lost 5 bases to trimming and J lost 5 bases; unmatched junction nucleotides: 11. CDR3 sequence: CASRVGSGRSNEQYF. Written as DNA, the CDR3 is TGCGCCAGCAGGGTGGGAAGCGGGAGGTCCAACGAGCAGTACTTC.

V and J are TRBV2 and TRBJ2-5, with a weak D call TRBD1 (7 bases). Germline CDR1 is SNHLY and CDR2 is FYNNEI. Trimming left V 2 bases short and J 5 bases short, with 15 bases between. The CDR3 is 15 amino acids. CDR3 region: CASSEIAGQLETQYF. As DNA, the CDR3 is TGTGCCAGCAGTGAAATTGCGGGACAGTTGGAGACCCAGTACTTC. The entire variable domain, with the rest obtained from reference TRBV2 and TRBJ2-5, is as follows: EPEVTQTPSHQVTQMGQEVILRCVPISNHLYFYWYRQILGQKVEFLVSFYNNEISEKSEIFDDQFSVERPDGSNFTLKIRSTKLEDSAMYFCASSEIAGQLETQYFGPGTRLLVL.

The chain carries TRBV28 and TRBJ2-7; D is uncertain. The ends were cut back, 1 base at V and 2 bases at J, with 9 bases in the middle. This CDR3 contains 14 residues. Germline loops: CDR1 MDHEN, CDR2 SYDVKM. CDR3 protein: CASSLLDGPYEQYF. The CDR3, as DNA: TGTGCCAGCAGTTTATTAGACGGCCCCTACGAGCAGTACTTC.